The 21 T cell receptor beta chains presented below share a single source sample, sequenced in a study of blood T cell repertoires in COVID-19. Produced via immunoSEQ multiplex PCR; TCRdb's table is partial and in-frame only. The sample lists roughly 80,000 clones, around 74% occurring once. Sample: peripheral blood. Every receptor here comes from a human donor in a cohort sampled during active COVID-19.

This chain connects TRBV9 to TRBJ2-7, with TRBD2 identical over 11 bases. Trimming cost V 2 bases and J 5 bases; bases outside gene matches: 6. The CDR3 contains 15 residues. Germline V lookup: CDR1 SGDLS, CDR2 YYNGEE. In DNA, the CDR3 is TGTGCCAGCAGCGTCCTACTAGCGGGGGTGGACGAGCAGTACTTC. It encodes CASSVLLAGVDEQYF. Complete variable domain (other parts from reference TRBV9 and TRBJ2-7): DSGVTQTPKHLITATGQRVTLRCSPRSGDLSVYWYQQSLDQGLQFLIQYYNGEERAKGNILERFSAQQFPDLHSELNLSSLELGDSALYFCASSVLLAGVDEQYFGPGTRLTVT.

The chain has TRBV2 and TRBJ2-7; 10 nucleotides align to TRBD2. From germline, CDR1 is SNHLY and CDR2 FYNNEI. V gave up 8 bases and J gave up 6 bases; unmatched junction bases: 13. The CDR3 extends over 15 amino acids. Written as DNA, the CDR3 is TGTGCCAGCTGTCCCTTTAGCGGGGGGCGGCTCGAGCAGTACTTC. It is translated as CASCPFSGGRLEQYF.

This rearrangement joins TRBV28 to TRBJ2-1, with a weak D call TRBD1 (5 bases). V was shortened by 5 bases and J by 8 bases, with 13 bases between the two germline ends. Germline values: CDR1 MDHEN, CDR2 SYDVKM. The CDR3 totals 13 residues. In DNA, the CDR3 is TGTGCCAGCAGTCCCAGGGTGCAGTATGAGCAGTTCTTC. Translating it yields CASSPRVQYEQFF. Drawing the rest from reference TRBV28 and TRBJ2-1, the complete variable domain is DVKVTQSSRYLVKRTGEKVFLECVQDMDHENMFWYRQDPGLGLRLIYFSYDVKMKEKGDIPEGYSVSREKKERFSLILESASTNQTSMYLCASSPRVQYEQFFGPGTRLTVL.

The rearrangement uses TRBV7-2 and TRBJ2-7; 10 positions match TRBD1. The germline V gene has CDR1 SGHTA and CDR2 FQGNSA. V trimming: 5 bases; J trimming: 2 bases; junction bases outside the gene matches: 6. The CDR3 extends over 15 amino acids. CDR3 residues: CASSIGQGDTYEQYF. CDR3 DNA sequence: TGTGCCAGCAGCATCGGACAGGGGGATACCTACGAGCAGTACTTC.

This chain joins TRBV6-4 and TRBJ2-3; the match to TRBD1 covers 7 bases. Trimming took 4 bases from V and 5 from J; bases not matched to a gene: 0. In germline, CDR1 is MRHNA, CDR2 SNTAGT. This CDR3 spans 12 amino acids. CDR3 nucleotide sequence: TGTGCCAGCAGTGCAGGGGGAGATACGCAGTATTTT. Its protein product is CASSAGGDTQYF.

The V gene is TRBV6-5, the J gene TRBJ1-4, with D possibly being TRBD1 (6 bases). Trimming took 8 bases from V and 4 from J, leaving 17 bases between them. The CDR3 runs 15 residues. Looked up from germline, CDR1 is MNHEY and CDR2 is SVGAGI. The CDR3 sequence is CASGRQAAGNEKLFF. CDR3 sequence (DNA): TGTGCCAGCGGACGACAGGCCGCCGGTAATGAAAAACTGTTTTTT.

The chain has TRBV25-1 and TRBJ2-3; TRBD1 aligns across 7 bases. The CDR3 length is 18 residues. After removal of 3 bases from V and 3 bases from J, the junction contained 15 bases not matched to a gene. CDR1 is MGHDK and CDR2 is SYGVNS in the germline V gene. CDR3 DNA sequence: TGTGCCAGCAGTGATGGAATCGGGACAGTTCATTCGACAGATACGCAGTATTTT. Encoded protein: CASSDGIGTVHSTDTQYF.

V usage is TRBV30 and J usage is TRBJ2-7; D may be TRBD2 (6 bases). The V and J ends lost 5 bases and 3 bases respectively, with 17 bases between them. The CDR3 runs to 14 residues. Germline loops: CDR1 GTSNPN, CDR2 SVGIG (reference sequence). The CDR3 region is CAWEKRRVRYEQYF. In DNA form, the CDR3 reads TGTGCCTGGGAAAAAAGGAGGGTTCGCTACGAGCAGTACTTC.

This clone turned up a few times. The chain has TRBV4-2 and TRBJ2-7; TRBD1 might be the D (5 bases). Germline V lookup: CDR1 LGHNA, CDR2 YNFKEQ. This CDR3 comprises 15 residues. The germline V and J ends were trimmed by 0 bases and 3 bases, with 12 bases remaining between them. The CDR3 sequence is CASSQEPGLGYEQYF. CDR3 sequence (DNA): TGTGCCAGCAGCCAAGAACCAGGGTTGGGCTACGAGCAGTACTTC.

The chain couples TRBV10-3 to TRBJ1-3; D unresolved. The V gene lost 2 bases and the J gene lost 0 bases, with 14 bases spanning the gap. This CDR3 spans 17 amino acids. The V gene's germline CDR1 is ENHRY and CDR2 SYGVKD. The CDR3 sequence is CAISEVGRGSSGNTIYF. In DNA, the CDR3 is TGTGCCATCAGTGAGGTCGGGCGGGGTAGCTCTGGAAACACCATATATTTT.

This clone has just one count. The J gene is TRBJ1-5, the V gene TRBV30; the D is unclear. Looked up from germline, CDR1 is GTSNPN and CDR2 is SVGIG (reference sequence). Trimming removed 2 bases at V and 4 bases at J, with 9 bases between. This CDR3 has 13 amino acids. The CDR3 here is CAWSRQENQPQHF. The CDR3 bases are TGTGCCTGGAGTAGGCAGGAAAATCAGCCCCAGCATTTT.

The chain recombines TRBV11-2 with TRBJ1-6, with D unresolved. The germline V and J ends were trimmed by 5 bases and 0 bases, with 8 bases remaining between them. The CDR3 is made up of 15 amino acids. The germline gives CDR1 SGHAT, CDR2 FQNNGV. The DNA for the CDR3 is TGTGCCAGCAGCCGGGAGGGCTCCTATAATTCACCCCTCCACTTT. Translation: CASSREGSYNSPLHF.

The rearrangement joins TRBV6-1 to TRBJ2-3, with TRBD2 as a possible D gene (6 bases). Germline CDR1 and CDR2: MNHNS and SASEGT. Trimming cost V 3 bases and J 1 base, with 11 bases left between them. CDR3 length: 15 residues. This chain's CDR3 is CASSENAGRTDTQYF. CDR3 nucleotides: TGTGCCAGCAGTGAGAATGCGGGGCGCACAGATACGCAGTATTTT.

The CDR3 DNA reads TGTGCCAGCAGTGTGTTCGGGGGAAGGACAGATACGCAGTATTTT. As protein: CASSVFGGRTDTQYF. V is TRBV2 and J is TRBJ2-3; perhaps TRBD2 as D (6 bases). Germline V lookup: CDR1 SNHLY, CDR2 FYNNEI. This CDR3 is built from 15 residues. V shed 4 bases and J shed 3 bases, with 14 bases lying between them.

The chain uses TRBV28 and TRBJ1-4; 7 nucleotides match TRBD1. With 6 bases clipped from V and 8 bases from J, the junction kept 9 bases outside the gene matches. CDR1 and CDR2 (germline): MDHEN, SYDVKM. CDR3 length: 14 residues. The CDR3 loop is CASRAGQRGEKLFF. In DNA, the CDR3 is TGTGCCAGCAGGGCGGGACAGAGGGGGGAAAAACTGTTTTTT.

The chain uses TRBV12-3 or TRBV12-4 and TRBJ1-1; no firm D call. Deletions cut 3 bases from V and 3 bases from J, with 5 bases between. CDR3 size: 12 residues. DNA of the CDR3: TGTGCCAGCAGTTTCCGGGACACTGAAGCTTTCTTT. It translates to CASSFRDTEAFF.

The chain joins TRBV4-1 to TRBJ1-5, with 10 bases that match TRBD1. After removal of 1 base from V and 5 bases from J, the junction contained 8 bases not matched to a gene. Germline values: CDR1 MGHRA, CDR2 YSYEKL. The CDR3 is 17 amino acids. CDR3 coding DNA: TGCGCCAGCAGCCAAGCCGCGGGACAGGGGAATCATCAGCCCCAGCATTTT. It is translated as CASSQAAGQGNHQPQHF.

The chain joins TRBV7-9 to TRBJ2-3; TRBD2 is a possible D gene (5 bases). Germline V lookup: CDR1 SEHNR, CDR2 FQNEAQ (reference sequence). Trimming took 1 base from V and 6 from J, leaving 5 bases between them. The CDR3 runs 12 residues. The CDR3, as DNA: TGTGCCAGCAGCTTAGTAGCGGATACGCAGTATTTT. This gives the protein CASSLVADTQYF. Filled out from reference TRBV7-9 and TRBJ2-3, the complete variable domain reads DTGVSQNPRHKITKRGQNVTFRCDPISEHNRLYWYRQTLGQGPEFLTYFQNEAQLEKSRLLSDRFSAERPKGSFSTLEIQRTEQGDSAMYLCASSLVADTQYFGPGTRLTVL.

This chain uses TRBV30 with TRBJ2-3; D is unclear. This CDR3 has 12 amino acids. Germline V gene data show CDR1 as GTSNPN and CDR2 as SVGIG (reference sequence). Trimming stripped 5 bases from V and 1 base from J, with 7 bases between. The CDR3: CAWGSGTDTQYF. CDR3 coding DNA: TGTGCCTGGGGCTCCGGCACAGATACGCAGTATTTT. Full variable domain (outside the CDR3, taken from reference TRBV30 and TRBJ2-3): SQTIHQWPATLVQPVGSPLSLECTVEGTSNPNLYWYRQAAGRGLQLLFYSVGIGQISSEVPQNLSASRPQDRQFILSSKKLLLSDSGFYLCAWGSGTDTQYFGPGTRLTVL.

This rearrangement joins TRBV7-2 to TRBJ2-7, with 7 bases aligning to TRBD2. J was trimmed by 2 bases and V by 0 bases; bases with no gene match: 7. There are 16 residues in the CDR3. Germline V gives CDR1 SGHTA, CDR2 FQGNSA. The CDR3 loop is CASSLAGGRGTYEQYF. The CDR3 coding sequence is TGTGCCAGCAGCTTAGCAGGTGGGCGGGGGACCTACGAGCAGTACTTC.

The chain combines TRBV24-1 with TRBJ2-7; 10 positions match TRBD1. V was pared by 3 bases and J by 0 bases, with 1 base of the junction left unmatched. The CDR3 spans 15 residues. Per germline, CDR1 KGHDR and CDR2 SFDVKD. Here the CDR3 reads CATSDRQGASYEQYF. The DNA for the CDR3 is TGTGCCACCAGTGATCGACAGGGGGCCTCCTACGAGCAGTACTTC.